Presented here are 9 T cell receptor beta chains from one specimen sequenced in a study of metastatic and nonmetastatic thyroid tumors. Thyroid surgery was preceded by no treatment in any patient. TCRdb re-called the PCR reads with MiXCR. The profile shows approximately 26,000 clones, roughly 13% of them singletons. Sequenced sample: blood. The receptors were gathered from a female donor with papillary thyroid cancer or a benign thyroid nodule (not recorded which). Some clones in this sample may be carry-over from other donors' samples.

By sample share, this clone is medium-sized (0.01 to 0.1%). The chain recombines TRBV20-1 with TRBJ1-2; weak D call: TRBD1 (5 bases). The V gene's germline CDR1 is DFQATT and CDR2 SNEGSKA (reference sequence). The V gene lost 0 bases and the J gene lost 4 bases, with 12 bases spanning the gap. This CDR3 has 14 amino acids. CDR3 sequence (DNA): TGCAGTGCTAGAGAATTCAGGGCTGGCTATGGCTACACCTTC. Translating it yields CSAREFRAGYGYTF.

To note about this clone: This may be a read error: a much more frequent sequence differs by one nucleotide. This chain joins TRBV12-3 or TRBV12-4 and TRBJ1-2; D may be TRBD1 (6 bases). The CDR3 is made up of 14 amino acids. V lost 6 bases to trimming and J lost 6 bases, with 17 bases between them. DNA of the CDR3: TGTGCCAGCAGCCACCTCCACAGGGACCATGGCTACACCTTC. As protein: CASSHLHRDHGYTF.

This clone was counted at least ten times. This sequence joins TRBV6-7 and TRBJ2-2, with TRBD2 matching 8 bases. TRBV6-7 qualifies as an ORF whose function is uncertain. The CDR3 consists of 16 residues. V shed 7 bases, J shed 5 bases, and the junction held 12 bases outside the gene matches. The DNA of the CDR3 is TGTGCCAGCACTATTACGGGCCAGCGGGGGACCGGGGAGCTGTTTTTT. Translation: CASTITGQRGTGELFF.

This clone was recorded at least ten times. This chain connects TRBV3-1 to TRBJ1-4; TRBD1 might be the D (6 bases). Trimming stripped 4 bases from V and 8 bases from J, with 17 bases between. CDR3 length: 15 residues. Germline V gene sequence: CDR1 LGHDT, CDR2 YNNKEL (reference sequence). The CDR3 protein is CASSPEAGVWEKLFF. DNA of the CDR3: TGTGCCAGCAGCCCGGAGGCAGGGGTGTGGGAAAAACTGTTTTTT.

This clone was seen many times. The CDR3, as DNA: TGCAGCGCCCTCAGGGGCGAGCAGTACTTC. Protein product: CSALRGEQYF. V gene TRBV29-1 combines with J gene TRBJ2-7; the D gene is possibly TRBD1 (6 bases). The V gene lost 7 bases and the J gene lost 6 bases, with 10 bases spanning the gap. Germline CDR1 and CDR2: SQVTM and ANQGSEA. The CDR3 is 10 residues long.

The chain links TRBV20-1 to TRBJ2-1, with 14 bases matching TRBD2. CDR3 length equals 14 residues. Germline V gene lookup returns CDR1 DFQATT and CDR2 SNEGSKA (reference sequence). V lost 3 bases to trimming and J lost 5 bases; unmatched junction nucleotides: 0. The CDR3 spells CSARGLAGDNEQFF. As DNA, the CDR3 is TGCAGTGCTAGGGGACTAGCGGGAGACAATGAGCAGTTCTTC.

The table lists this clone with many counts. The chain employs TRBV10-2 and TRBJ2-1; 7 bases map to TRBD1. This CDR3 has 15 amino acids. V shed 2 bases and J 5 bases; nucleotides not matched to a gene: 6. Germline CDR1 and CDR2: WSHSY and SAAADI. Here the CDR3 reads CASSETTTGHNEQFF. DNA for the CDR3: TGCGCCAGCAGTGAGACTACGACAGGGCACAATGAGCAGTTCTTC.

This clone was detected many times. This rearrangement joins TRBV7-8 to TRBJ2-1, with D possibly TRBD2 on 6 matching bases. The V end was cut by 1 base, the J end by 14 bases, with 12 bases between. The CDR3 extends over 12 amino acids. Looked up from germline, CDR1 is SGHVS and CDR2 is FQNEAQ. The CDR3 reads CASSLGEGGKFF. Here the CDR3 DNA reads TGTGCCAGCAGCTTAGGAGAGGGAGGAAAGTTCTTC.

This clone was seen ten or more times. The rearrangement uses TRBV28 and TRBJ2-6; D may be TRBD1 or TRBD2 (6 bases each). The CDR3 covers 17 residues. Trimming cost V 5 bases and J 2 bases, with 16 bases left between them. CDR1 and CDR2 from the germline V gene are MDHEN and SYDVKM. In nucleotides, the CDR3 is TGTGCCAGCAGTCCGTCACCCGGGGGCCCTGGGGCCAACGTCCTGACTTTC. The encoded protein is CASSPSPGGPGANVLTF.